Listed here are 15 T cell receptor beta chains from one sample, sequenced in a study of cytomegalovirus exposure and HLA in healthy donors. 60 Vbeta and 13 Jbeta primers were used in PCR. Libraries were prepared by immunoSEQ multiplex PCR; TCRdb keeps only in-frame clonotypes and omits some of them. The sample holds 80,000 to 100,000 clones, about 81% seen once. The specimen was PBMCs. The receptors here all came from a man aged 18 to 35 in good health and CMV-seropositive.

This clone was observed a few times. V and J are TRBV5-5 and TRBJ2-4, with D perhaps TRBD2 (5 bases). Deletions cut 4 bases from V and 8 bases from J, with 16 bases between. Germline values: CDR1 SGHKS, CDR2 YYEKEE (reference sequence). CDR3 length: 14 residues. CDR3 sequence (DNA): TGTGCCAGCAGCCCTAGCTGGGCTTTGGACATTCAGTACTTC. Encoded protein: CASSPSWALDIQYF. The variable domain in full, completed from reference TRBV5-5 and TRBJ2-4, reads DAGVTQSPTHLIKTRGQQVTLRCSPISGHKSVSWYQQVLGQGPQFIFQYYEKEERGRGNFPDRFSARQFPNYSSELNVNALLLGDSALYLCASSPSWALDIQYFGAGTRLSVL.

The chain has TRBV7-9 and TRBJ2-2; 9 positions match TRBD2. Germline-derived CDR1 and CDR2 are SEHNR and FQNEAQ (reference sequence). This CDR3 contains 15 residues. J lost 3 bases, V lost 4 bases, and 3 bases had no gene match. Here the CDR3 reads CASSSLAGDTGELFF. CDR3 bases: TGTGCCAGCAGCTCCTTAGCGGGGGACACCGGGGAGCTGTTTTTT.

The chain has TRBV27 and TRBJ2-7; perhaps TRBD1 as D (5 bases). Trimming cost V 3 bases and J 5 bases, with 11 bases left between them. The CDR3 loop spans 13 amino acids. The germline V gene encodes CDR1 MNHEY and CDR2 SMNVEV (reference sequence). The CDR3 spells CASSLGLKDEQYF. The CDR3, as DNA: TGTGCCAGCAGTTTGGGGCTGAAAGACGAGCAGTACTTC.

The J gene is TRBJ2-2, the V gene TRBV2, with 10 bases identical to TRBD2. The CDR3 runs to 16 residues. Germline V lookup: CDR1 SNHLY, CDR2 FYNNEI. V trimming: 1 base; J trimming: 1 base; junction bases outside the gene matches: 0. The CDR3 region is CASSEERGGNTGELFF. The CDR3 bases are TGTGCCAGCAGTGAAGAGCGGGGGGGGAACACCGGGGAGCTGTTTTTT.

This chain uses TRBV2 with TRBJ1-1; no firm D call. Germline CDR1 reads SNHLY; CDR2 reads FYNNEI. The CDR3 runs to 15 residues. Trimming took 0 bases from V and 0 from J, leaving 8 bases between them. CDR3 sequence: CASSEARVMNTEAFF. The CDR3 nucleotides read TGTGCCAGCAGTGAAGCGCGGGTAATGAACACTGAAGCTTTCTTT. Looking up the rest from reference TRBV2 and TRBJ1-1 gives the full variable domain: EPEVTQTPSHQVTQMGQEVILRCVPISNHLYFYWYRQILGQKVEFLVSFYNNEISEKSEIFDDQFSVERPDGSNFTLKIRSTKLEDSAMYFCASSEARVMNTEAFFGQGTRLTVV.

This clone turned up a few times. The DNA of the CDR3 is TGTGCCAGCAGGGGGGACAGCTGGGATACGCAGTATTTT. This sequence encodes CASRGDSWDTQYF. J is TRBJ2-3 and V is TRBV2; 7 bases match TRBD1. This CDR3 has 13 amino acids. The ends lost 6 bases at V and 6 bases at J; junction bases unmatched: 6. Germline V CDR1 and CDR2: SNHLY, FYNNEI.

The chain has TRBV11-2 and TRBJ1-4; a weak D match, TRBD1 (5 bases). The CDR3 has 15 residues. CDR1 and CDR2 (germline): SGHAT, FQNNGV. V dropped 1 base and J dropped 6 bases, with 12 bases sitting between them. The CDR3 bases are TGTGCCAGCAGCTTAGCCGGGGGAGGAGATGAAAAACTGTTTTTT. This translates into CASSLAGGGDEKLFF.

This chain uses TRBV5-1 with TRBJ2-3, with D possibly being TRBD1 (5 bases). This CDR3 is built from 18 residues. Trimming removed 0 bases from V and 1 base from J, with 18 bases in between. Germline values: CDR1 SGHRS, CDR2 YFSETQ. The CDR3: CASSLVGQGSLRTDTQYF. Here the CDR3 DNA reads TGCGCCAGCAGCTTGGTAGGCCAGGGATCCCTCCGCACAGATACGCAGTATTTT.

In its sample, this clone was seen once. This chain links TRBV27 with TRBJ2-7; maybe TRBD1 (5 bases). Trimming pared 5 bases from V and 0 bases from J, leaving 8 bases between. This CDR3 is built from 13 residues. Germline assignment: CDR1 MNHEY and CDR2 SMNVEV (reference sequence). The CDR3 DNA is TGTGCCAGCAGTCCTGACAGCTCCTACGAGCAGTACTTC. This translates into CASSPDSSYEQYF.

The CDR3 protein is CASSARQGSGGNTIYF. Here the CDR3 DNA reads TGTGCCAGCAGTGCCAGACAGGGGTCTGGTGGAAACACCATATATTTT. The chain joins TRBV25-1 to TRBJ1-3; the match to TRBD1 covers 8 bases. CDR3 length: 16 amino acids. V lost 4 bases, J lost 3 bases, and 8 bases stayed unmatched. The germline V gene has CDR1 MGHDK and CDR2 SYGVNS.

The chain links TRBV5-1 to TRBJ2-3; D is unresolved. CDR3 length equals 17 residues. The germline V gene encodes CDR1 SGHRS and CDR2 YFSETQ. Trimming took off 4 bases at V and 3 bases at J, with 21 bases between the two ends. The CDR3 sequence: CASSVCQVDLGTDTQYF. CDR3 DNA: TGCGCCAGCAGCGTCTGCCAGGTAGACCTTGGGACAGATACGCAGTATTTT.

This clone was seen only a few times. This sequence joins TRBV30 and TRBJ2-2; TRBD2 matches at 7 bases. CDR3 length equals 13 residues. Losses at the gene ends were 5 bases for V and 4 bases for J; bases not matched to a gene: 4. Germline V lookup: CDR1 GTSNPN, CDR2 SVGIG (reference sequence). The CDR3 sequence: CAWSSGATGELFF. The CDR3 coding sequence is TGTGCCTGGTCCAGCGGGGCCACCGGGGAGCTGTTTTTT.

The V gene is TRBV28, the J gene TRBJ1-1; D unresolved. This CDR3 is 12 amino acids long. Trimming pared 11 bases from V and 2 bases from J, leaving 12 bases between. Germline V gene data show CDR1 as MDHEN and CDR2 as SYDVKM. This CDR3 reads CASRSPNTEAFF. The CDR3 region has the DNA TGTGCCTCTCGGTCCCCTAACACTGAAGCTTTCTTT. Complete variable domain (other parts from reference TRBV28 and TRBJ1-1): DVKVTQSSRYLVKRTGEKVFLECVQDMDHENMFWYRQDPGLGLRLIYFSYDVKMKEKGDIPEGYSVSREKKERFSLILESASTNQTSMYLCASRSPNTEAFFGQGTRLTVV.

This clone appeared a few times. The chain couples TRBV6-6 to TRBJ2-5; tentatively, D is TRBD2 (7 bases). The CDR3 is 15 residues long. With 2 bases removed from V and 7 bases from J, the gap between germline ends came to 17 bases. The V gene's germline CDR1 is MNHNY and CDR2 SVGAGI (reference sequence). The CDR3 region has the DNA TGTGCCAGCAGTTACGTTGGGGGGGCCTCGGGGACCCAGTACTTC. It translates to CASSYVGGASGTQYF.

The chain joins TRBV28 to TRBJ1-5; D may be TRBD1 (6 bases). V was clipped by 2 bases and J by 4 bases, with 12 bases between them. Germline V gene data show CDR1 as MDHEN and CDR2 as SYDVKM. CDR3 size: 15 residues. The CDR3 bases are TGTGCCAGCAGTTTACGGGTAGGGGGTAATCAGCCCCAGCATTTT. It is translated as CASSLRVGGNQPQHF. Based on the CDR3 plus reference TRBV28 and TRBJ1-5, the full variable domain is DVKVTQSSRYLVKRTGEKVFLECVQDMDHENMFWYRQDPGLGLRLIYFSYDVKMKEKGDIPEGYSVSREKKERFSLILESASTNQTSMYLCASSLRVGGNQPQHFGDGTRLSIL.